This T cell receptor (beta chain) was retrieved from a study of blood T cell repertoires in COVID-19. Looking at the study overall: Sites in the United States, Italy and Spain provided acute and convalescent COVID-19 samples. Sources were T cells, B-cell-depleted T cells, or PBMCs; the material itself was cDNA or gDNA.

J was trimmed by 7 bases and V by 1 base; bases with no gene match: 6. The CDR3 loop spans 14 amino acids. Germline V CDR1 and CDR2: SGHDN, FVKESK. TCRdb keeps only in-frame clones here, not all; method: immunoSEQ multiplex PCR. The sample lists approximately 100,000 clones, 84% occurring once. The TCR sequence derives from a woman between 45 and 60 years old with acute or convalescent COVID-19. Input material: peripheral blood. This rearrangement joins TRBV14 to TRBJ2-5, with 7 bases lining up with TRBD2. CDR3 nucleotide sequence: TGTGCCAGCAGCCAAGCGGGGGGACGAGGGACCCAGTACTTC. It codes for CASSQAGGRGTQYF.